Each of the 21 T cell receptor beta chains below was sequenced from the same sample in a study of blood T cell repertoires in COVID-19. Assay: immunoSEQ multiplex PCR; the TCRdb copy retains only in-frame clones and omits some. The data show more than 100,000 clones, with about 92% seen just once and more than 15% held by the top ten. What was sequenced was peripheral blood. Receptors were obtained from an elderly woman in a cohort sampled during active COVID-19.

The rearrangement links TRBV3-1 (or the pseudogene TRBV3-2) to TRBJ1-3; possible D gene TRBD1, 6 bases. Trimming shortened V by 4 bases and J by 8 bases, and 18 bases separated the two germline ends. This CDR3 has 15 amino acids. Germline CDR1 is LGHDT and CDR2 is YNNKEL (reference sequence). The CDR3 reads CASSPFQGLLDTIYF. CDR3 nucleotide sequence: TGTGCCAGCAGCCCTTTTCAGGGGTTGTTGGACACCATATATTTT.

The rearrangement links TRBV6-5 to TRBJ1-5; D gene ambiguous. Germline values: CDR1 MNHEY, CDR2 SVGAGI. The CDR3 runs to 14 residues. Trimming left V 6 bases short and J 1 base short, with 10 bases between. CDR3 in amino acids: CASSQEGSNQPQHF. The CDR3 DNA sequence: TGTGCCAGCAGCCAGGAGGGCAGCAATCAGCCCCAGCATTTT.

This clone was recorded once. V gene TRBV5-1 combines with J gene TRBJ1-6, with D perhaps matching TRBD1 (6 bases). The germline CDR1 and CDR2 sequences are SGHRS and YFSETQ. The CDR3 extends over 15 amino acids. The V end lost 0 bases, the J end lost 7 bases, and 11 bases lay between the germline ends. CDR3 in amino acids: CASSLERQGNSPLHF. The CDR3 region has the DNA TGCGCCAGCAGCTTGGAAAGGCAGGGGAATTCACCCCTCCACTTT.

The chain employs TRBV5-4 and TRBJ2-4; TRBD2 is a possible D gene (5 bases). Per germline, CDR1 SGHNT and CDR2 YYREEE (reference sequence). The CDR3 is 13 residues long. The V gene lost 4 bases and the J gene lost 6 bases, with 11 bases spanning the gap. The CDR3 is CASSIEGVNIQYF. For the CDR3, the DNA is TGTGCCAGCAGCATTGAGGGAGTAAACATTCAGTACTTC. The variable domain in full, completed from reference TRBV5-4 and TRBJ2-4, reads ETGVTQSPTHLIKTRGQQVTLRCSSQSGHNTVSWYQQALGQGPQFIFQYYREEENGRGNFPPRFSGLQFPNYSSELNVNALELDDSALYLCASSIEGVNIQYFGAGTRLSVL.

This chain connects TRBV7-2 to TRBJ2-7, with TRBD2 as a possible D gene (5 bases). V dropped 7 bases and J dropped 4 bases, with 14 bases sitting between them. This CDR3 spans 13 amino acids. Germline-derived CDR1 and CDR2 are SGHTA and FQGNSA. The CDR3 region is CASTPRGGYEQYF. The CDR3 DNA is TGTGCCAGCACCCCCCGGGGTGGGTACGAGCAGTACTTC. The full variable domain, completed using reference TRBV7-2 and TRBJ2-7, is GAGVSQSPSNKVTEKGKDVELRCDPISGHTALYWYRQSLGQGLEFLIYFQGNSAPDKSGLPSDRFSAERTGGSVSTLTIQRTQQEDSAVYLCASTPRGGYEQYFGPGTRLTVT.

This sequence joins TRBV4-1 and TRBJ2-1, with no clear D. Trimming left V 2 bases short and J 0 bases short, with 8 bases between. CDR3 length: 15 residues. Germline V gene sequence: CDR1 MGHRA, CDR2 YSYEKL. CDR3 in DNA: TGCGCCAGCAGCCAAACCCCGAGCTCCTACAATGAGCAGTTCTTC. This gives the protein CASSQTPSSYNEQFF.

The chain employs TRBV3-1 (or the pseudogene TRBV3-2) and TRBJ2-1; 11 nucleotides agree with TRBD2. The CDR3 runs 16 residues. Germline CDR1 LGHDT, CDR2 YNNKEL (reference sequence). The ends lost 1 base at V and 7 bases at J; junction bases unmatched: 6. As DNA, the CDR3 is TGTGCCAGCAGCCAAGGACTAGCGGGGCTTGGGAATGAGCAGTTCTTC. Translated, it gives CASSQGLAGLGNEQFF.

The V and J genes are TRBV27 and TRBJ1-2; tentative D call: TRBD1 (5 bases). Germline V gives CDR1 MNHEY, CDR2 SMNVEV (reference sequence). The germline V and J ends were trimmed by 6 bases and 1 base, with 15 bases remaining between them. The CDR3 sequence is 15 residues long. CDR3 sequence reads: CASRRDRLNNYGYTF. The DNA of the CDR3 is TGTGCCAGCAGGCGGGACCGATTGAATAACTATGGCTACACCTTC.

V usage is TRBV19 and J usage is TRBJ2-7; the match to TRBD2 covers 9 bases. V shed 1 base and J 6 bases; nucleotides not matched to a gene: 7. The germline gives CDR1 LNHDA, CDR2 SQIVND (reference sequence). This CDR3 region has 15 residues. CDR3 region: CASSIAGGTSREQYF. In nucleotides, the CDR3 is TGTGCCAGTAGTATAGCCGGAGGGACTAGCCGCGAGCAGTACTTC.

This clone has just one count. This chain links TRBV6-5 with TRBJ1-4, with 10 bases fitting TRBD1. The germline V gene has CDR1 MNHEY and CDR2 SVGAGI. V gave up 5 bases and J gave up 8 bases; unmatched junction bases: 8. The CDR3 loop spans 15 amino acids. The CDR3 loop reads CASSKTGGVWEKLFF. CDR3 in DNA: TGTGCCAGCAGTAAGACAGGGGGCGTTTGGGAAAAACTGTTTTTT.

This clone has just a few counts. The chain joins TRBV7-3 to TRBJ2-1; D remains unclear. V was shortened by 3 bases and J by 6 bases, with 9 bases between the two germline ends. CDR1 and CDR2 from the germline V gene are SGHTA and FQGTGA. The CDR3 loop spans 13 amino acids. The CDR3 DNA reads TGTGCCAGCAGCTTTGGTGAGGTCAATGAGCAGTTCTTC. Amino acid sequence: CASSFGEVNEQFF. Looking up the rest from reference TRBV7-3 and TRBJ2-1 gives the full variable domain: GAGVSQTPSNKVTEKGKYVELRCDPISGHTALYWYRQSLGQGPEFLIYFQGTGAADDSGLPNDRFFAVRPEGSVSTLKIQRTERGDSAVYLCASSFGEVNEQFFGPGTRLTVL.

The V gene is TRBV19, the J gene TRBJ1-1; a possible D gene is TRBD1 (5 bases). The germline V gene has CDR1 LNHDA and CDR2 SQIVND (reference sequence). The V gene lost 5 bases and the J gene lost 6 bases, with 13 bases spanning the gap. The CDR3 consists of 13 residues. This CDR3 reads CASSGQGISEAFF. Here the CDR3 DNA reads TGTGCCAGTAGTGGGCAGGGTATCTCTGAAGCTTTCTTT.

This CDR3 reads CASSPGQGDEQFF. CDR3 nucleotide sequence: TGTGCCAGCTCACCCGGCCAGGGCGATGAGCAGTTCTTC. The chain combines TRBV18 with TRBJ2-1; a possible D gene is TRBD1 (5 bases). Germline loops: CDR1 KGHSH, CDR2 LQKENI. The CDR3 totals 13 residues. Trimming stripped 3 bases from V and 8 bases from J, with 11 bases between.

This clone has just a few counts. The V call is TRBV6-4, the J call TRBJ2-1; 7 bases align to TRBD1. The CDR3 covers 18 residues. V was pared by 6 bases and J by 0 bases, with 14 bases of the junction left unmatched. CDR1 is MRHNA, CDR2 SNTAGT, per germline. The CDR3 is CASSAPPGQTYSYNEQFF. The CDR3 coding sequence is TGTGCCAGCAGCGCACCACCGGGACAGACTTACTCCTACAATGAGCAGTTCTTC.

The chain carries TRBV7-9 and TRBJ2-7; D possibly corresponds to TRBD1 (5 bases). This CDR3 has 16 residues. V lost 1 base, J lost 9 bases, and 22 bases lay in between. CDR1 and CDR2 (germline): SEHNR, FQNEAQ (reference sequence). CDR3: CASSLVQGSYGHAQYF. In nucleotides, the CDR3 is TGTGCCAGCAGCTTAGTTCAGGGATCGTATGGTCACGCGCAGTACTTC. Full variable domain (outside the CDR3, taken from reference TRBV7-9 and TRBJ2-7): DTGVSQNPRHKITKRGQNVTFRCDPISEHNRLYWYRQTLGQGPEFLTYFQNEAQLEKSRLLSDRFSAERPKGSFSTLEIQRTEQGDSAMYLCASSLVQGSYGHAQYFGPGTRLTVT.

This chain uses TRBV4-1 with TRBJ2-1; 7 nucleotides align to TRBD2. Germline V gene data show CDR1 as MGHRA and CDR2 as YSYEKL. The CDR3 is made up of 13 amino acids. Trimming took 3 bases from V and 6 from J; bases not matched to a gene: 2. The CDR3, as DNA: TGCGCCAGCAGCCACCTAGCGGCCAATGAGCAGTTCTTC. It translates to CASSHLAANEQFF.

The chain recombines TRBV5-1 with TRBJ1-5, with D possibly matching TRBD1 (6 bases). Trimming left V 3 bases short and J 3 bases short, with 13 bases between. Germline V gene sequence: CDR1 SGHRS, CDR2 YFSETQ. The CDR3 is made up of 15 amino acids. The CDR3 loop reads CASSSTPGANQPQHF. In DNA, the CDR3 is TGCGCCAGCAGCTCGACCCCAGGGGCCAATCAGCCCCAGCATTTT.

The chain links TRBV29-1 to TRBJ1-1; perhaps TRBD1 as D (5 bases). The CDR3 loop spans 14 amino acids. With 4 bases removed from V and 0 bases from J, the gap between germline ends came to 12 bases. Per germline, CDR1 SQVTM and CDR2 ANQGSEA. This CDR3 reads CSVGRQGMNTEAFF. In DNA, the CDR3 is TGCAGCGTTGGTAGGCAGGGTATGAACACTGAAGCTTTCTTT.

The V gene is TRBV12-5, the J gene TRBJ2-3, with 10 bases fitting TRBD2. Losses at the gene ends were 1 base for V and 4 bases for J; bases not matched to a gene: 5. The CDR3 has 16 amino acids. The germline gives CDR1 LGHNT, CDR2 FRNRAP. The CDR3 loop reads CASGLGELAGPDTQYF. CDR3 DNA: TGTGCTAGTGGTTTGGGGGAACTAGCGGGGCCAGATACGCAGTATTTT.

The rearrangement links TRBV5-1 to TRBJ2-2; a possible D gene is TRBD1 (6 bases). CDR1 is SGHRS and CDR2 is YFSETQ in the germline V gene. The CDR3 is made up of 13 amino acids. V dropped 4 bases and J dropped 14 bases, with 18 bases sitting between them. CDR3 region: CASSPTTGSLLFF. CDR3 sequence (DNA): TGCGCCAGCAGCCCTACGACAGGTTCCCTCCTGTTTTTT. Together with reference TRBV5-1 and TRBJ2-2, the CDR3 gives the full variable domain: KAGVTQTPRYLIKTRGQQVTLSCSPISGHRSVSWYQQTPGQGLQFLFEYFSETQRNKGNFPGRFSGRQFSNSRSEMNVSTLELGDSALYLCASSPTTGSLLFFGEGSRLTVL.

The chain has TRBV27 and TRBJ2-7, with D possibly being TRBD1 (6 bases). CDR3 size: 14 residues. Trimming stripped 8 bases from V and 4 bases from J, with 18 bases between. In germline, CDR1 is MNHEY, CDR2 SMNVEV (reference sequence). CDR3 amino acids: CASCRVGGTYEQYF. The CDR3 DNA is TGTGCCAGCTGCCGTGTAGGGGGAACGTACGAGCAGTACTTC.